The next 10 T cell receptor beta chains were all read from a single sample in a study of blood T cell repertoires in COVID-19 (dated by TCRdb to about 2020). Receptors were amplified or captured by the immunoSEQ multiplex PCR assay. The immuneACCESS repertoire file appears here via TCRdb, limited to in-frame rearrangements. These files lack a portion of the clones; in checked studies, under half of the deficit traces to unresolved V genes, and the cause of the others is not known. This sample holds approximately 500,000 clones; roughly 89% were observed only once. The ten biggest clones cover about 8.2% of the sample. The sample was peripheral blood. These receptors originate from a woman aged 45-60 years with COVID-19, enrolled during active disease.

This rearrangement joins TRBV14 to TRBJ2-1, with 9 bases matching TRBD1. There are 15 residues in the CDR3. V was pared by 1 base and J by 7 bases, with 5 bases of the junction left unmatched. The germline V gene has CDR1 SGHDN and CDR2 FVKESK. The CDR3 sequence is CASSQGTGAFNEQFF. The DNA for the CDR3 is TGTGCCAGCAGCCAAGGGACAGGGGCGTTTAATGAGCAGTTCTTC.

The chain combines TRBV29-1 with TRBJ1-1; TRBD1 aligns across 11 bases. Trimming cost V 7 bases and J 5 bases; bases outside gene matches: 9. The CDR3 extends over 14 amino acids. Per the germline V gene, CDR1 is SQVTM and CDR2 is ANQGSEA. The CDR3 region has the DNA TGCAGCGGGTACCCCGGGACAGGGGGGACTGAAGCTTTCTTT. It yields the protein CSGYPGTGGTEAFF.

The V gene is TRBV30, the J gene TRBJ1-3, with a weak D call TRBD1 (5 bases). This CDR3 has 15 amino acids. Trimming took off 1 base at V and 4 bases at J, with 14 bases between the two ends. Germline V gene data show CDR1 as GTSNPN and CDR2 as SVGIG (reference sequence). The CDR3: CAWSDPGHRGNTIYF. The CDR3 bases are TGTGCCTGGAGTGATCCCGGACACAGAGGAAACACCATATATTTT.

The chain has TRBV7-2 and TRBJ2-7, with 7 bases identical to TRBD1. Germline trimming cut 5 bases from V and 0 bases from J; bases unmatched to any gene: 4. The CDR3 runs 14 residues. Germline loops: CDR1 SGHTA, CDR2 FQGNSA. The CDR3 coding sequence is TGTGCCAGCAGCGGGACAGCCTCCTCCTACGAGCAGTACTTC. Translating it yields CASSGTASSYEQYF.

The chain combines TRBV7-2 with TRBJ1-1; 10 bases match TRBD1. Germline V gene data show CDR1 as SGHTA and CDR2 as FQGNSA. V was pared by 5 bases and J by 10 bases, with 10 bases of the junction left unmatched. The CDR3 runs 14 residues. CDR3 DNA sequence: TGTGCCAGCAGCCAAGACAGGGGGCATCTCGGAGCTTTCTTT. Encoded protein: CASSQDRGHLGAFF.

The chain joins TRBV29-1 to TRBJ1-1; D is ambiguous. This CDR3 is built from 10 residues. From germline, CDR1 is SQVTM and CDR2 ANQGSEA. DNA of the CDR3: TGCAGTATAGCGAACACTGAAGCTTTCTTT. It translates to CSIANTEAFF.

The chain couples TRBV19 to TRBJ2-7, with 8 bases lining up with TRBD1. J lost 4 bases, V lost 5 bases, and 13 bases had no gene match. Germline V gives CDR1 LNHDA, CDR2 SQIVND (reference sequence). This CDR3 is 16 amino acids long. CDR3 nucleotide sequence: TGTGCCAGTAGTCCCGAAAACAGGGGGTGGCTGTACGAGCAGTACTTC. It is translated as CASSPENRGWLYEQYF.

With respect to this clone: This CDR3 is also generated by other DNA sequences in the sample. The V call is TRBV5-1, the J call TRBJ1-1; D is possibly TRBD1 (5 bases). V was trimmed by 3 bases and J by 1 base, leaving 10 bases between them. The CDR3 covers 14 residues. Germline CDR1 is SGHRS and CDR2 is YFSETQ. Here the CDR3 DNA reads TGCGCCAGCAGCTCCCCGGGGGGGAACACTGAAGCTTTCTTT. Translation gives CASSSPGGNTEAFF. The whole variable domain, filled in from reference TRBV5-1 and TRBJ1-1, reads KAGVTQTPRYLIKTRGQQVTLSCSPISGHRSVSWYQQTPGQGLQFLFEYFSETQRNKGNFPGRFSGRQFSNSRSEMNVSTLELGDSALYLCASSSPGGNTEAFFGQGTRLTVV.

About this clone: Other DNA sequences in this specimen translate into the identical CDR3. In nucleotides, the CDR3 is TGTGCCAGCTCACCCGTAGGCGGGAACACTGAAGCTTTCTTT. This codes for CASSPVGGNTEAFF. The rearrangement uses TRBV18 and TRBJ1-1; no definite D call. Germline loops: CDR1 KGHSH, CDR2 LQKENI. There are 14 residues in the CDR3. The V end lost 3 bases, the J end lost 1 base, and 9 bases lay between the germline ends.

The chain employs TRBV9 and TRBJ2-5; maybe TRBD1 (7 bases). The V end was cut by 4 bases, the J end by 2 bases, with 21 bases between. CDR1 is SGDLS, CDR2 YYNGEE, per germline. The CDR3 is 17 amino acids. The CDR3: CASSSGGSWGLQETQYF. CDR3 coding DNA: TGTGCCAGCAGCTCAGGGGGGTCTTGGGGTCTTCAAGAGACCCAGTACTTC.